This T cell receptor (beta chain) was identified during a study of shared clonotypes between healthy human individuals. Whole-study findings and limits: Across several donors, naive CD4 shared about 5%, naive CD8 about 3.2%, memory CD4 about 2.5%, memory CD8 0.35% to 0.5%.

On this clone: Its antigen remains unknown.

The CDR3 spans 11 residues. CDR1 and CDR2 (germline): SEHNR, FQNEAQ (reference sequence). V was clipped by 5 bases and J by 3 bases, with 4 bases between them. TCRdb's table, derived via immunoSEQ multiplex PCR, lists solely in-frame clones and lacks some. The sample includes millions of clones, approximately 93% of them seen just once. Sequencing was done on a sample of naive CD4+ T cells from PBMCs. The sample's subset: CD45RA+ positively selected. This TCR derives from a young man in good health. Some clones in this sample may be carry-over from other donors' samples. The chain uses TRBV7-9 and TRBJ2-5; D call uncertain. The CDR3 region has the DNA TGTGCCAGCAGCCACAAAGAGACCCAGTACTTC. It encodes CASSHKETQYF.